The 15 T cell receptor beta chains below come from one sample, sequenced in a study of shared clonotypes between healthy human individuals. Terminally differentiated effector memory CD45RA+ cells were left out of the naive CD8 fraction, which was CD45RO-negative and positively selected for CCR7. Clones were read by immunoSEQ multiplex PCR, and TCRdb kept only the in-frame ones, dropping some. Among 1.5 million to 2.5 million clones listed, about 95% were seen once. Material: naive CD8+ T cells sorted from blood. The receptors derive from a young man in good health.

The chain links TRBV11-2 to TRBJ2-3; no clear D gene. Germline V gene lookup returns CDR1 SGHAT and CDR2 FQNNGV. The CDR3 is 14 amino acids. The germline V and J ends were trimmed by 1 base and 3 bases, with 8 bases remaining between them. The CDR3 sequence: CASSLAGQTDTQYF. For the CDR3, the DNA is TGTGCCAGCAGCTTAGCGGGTCAAACAGATACGCAGTATTTT.

The genes are TRBV27 and TRBJ2-5; 9 bases fit TRBD1. The CDR3 extends over 15 amino acids. From germline, CDR1 is MNHEY and CDR2 SMNVEV (reference sequence). V lost 5 bases and J lost 5; bases outside the gene matches: 9. CDR3 amino acids: CASSPYRGQEETQYF. As DNA, the CDR3 is TGTGCCAGCAGTCCCTACAGGGGGCAGGAGGAGACCCAGTACTTC.

The chain recombines TRBV27 with TRBJ1-1; a weak D match, TRBD1 (6 bases). V was clipped by 10 bases and J by 5 bases, with 17 bases between them. CDR3 size: 13 residues. Per germline, CDR1 MNHEY and CDR2 SMNVEV (reference sequence). The CDR3 reads CAIGGARGTEAFF. CDR3 DNA sequence: TGTGCCATAGGGGGGGCCAGGGGTACTGAAGCTTTCTTT.

This clone was found once. V gene TRBV19 combines with J gene TRBJ1-5, with TRBD1 matching over 7 bases. Germline CDR1 LNHDA, CDR2 SQIVND (reference sequence). This CDR3 has 12 amino acids. V lost 6 bases to trimming and J lost 6 bases; unmatched junction nucleotides: 2. The CDR3 DNA is TGTGCCAGTAGGGCAGGGGGTCAGCCCCAGCATTTT. Translation: CASRAGGQPQHF.

The chain has TRBV13 and TRBJ2-1; the D gene is possibly TRBD1 (5 bases). This CDR3 spans 14 amino acids. Germline loops: CDR1 PRHDT, CDR2 FYEKMQ (reference sequence). V lost 0 bases and J 7 bases, leaving 10 bases between the germline ends. In nucleotides, the CDR3 is TGTGCCAGCAGCTTAGGTGCAGGGAAGAATGAGCAGTTCTTC. Translating gives CASSLGAGKNEQFF.

The chain uses TRBV7-3 and TRBJ2-3, with D maybe TRBD2 (7 bases). V shed 6 bases and J shed 5 bases, with 18 bases lying between them. The CDR3 sequence is 15 residues long. The germline V gene has CDR1 SGHTA and CDR2 FQGTGA. CDR3 nucleotides: TGTGCCAGCAGTTTGTCGGGGGGCGGTATAGATACGCAGTATTTT. Translation: CASSLSGGGIDTQYF.

The chain uses TRBV21-1 and TRBJ2-3; TRBD2 is the table's D call, not checked against the DNA. TRBV21-1 is classified as a pseudogene. This CDR3 has 17 residues. In nucleotides, the CDR3 is TGTGCCAGCAGCAAAGAGGCGCCTAGCGGGAGCGGGGATACGCAGTATTTT. It yields the protein CASSKEAPSGSGDTQYF.

The V and J genes are TRBV7-9 and TRBJ1-5; D is undetermined. The CDR3 spans 13 residues. The V end lost 1 base, the J end lost 11 bases, and 12 bases lay between the germline ends. CDR1 is SEHNR, CDR2 FQNEAQ, per germline (reference sequence). The chain's CDR3 is CASSLDSFSTQHF. The CDR3 nucleotides are TGTGCCAGCAGCTTAGACTCGTTCAGCACCCAGCATTTT.

V and J are TRBV2 and TRBJ2-1; TRBD2 aligns across 10 bases. CDR1 is SNHLY, CDR2 FYNNEI, per germline. After removal of 5 bases from V and 0 bases from J, the junction contained 4 bases not matched to a gene. CDR3 length: 16 residues. The CDR3 DNA is TGTGCCAGCAGTCATTCTAGCGGGAGCTCCTACAATGAGCAGTTCTTC. Amino acid sequence: CASSHSSGSSYNEQFF.

The chain carries TRBV9 and TRBJ2-1, with D perhaps TRBD2 (5 bases). Trimming stripped 7 bases from V and 10 bases from J, with 18 bases between. The CDR3 covers 13 residues. Per germline, CDR1 SGDLS and CDR2 YYNGEE. The CDR3 coding sequence is TGTGCCAGCCTAACTACTAGTCTCGGGGAGCAGTTCTTC. Amino acid sequence: CASLTTSLGEQFF.

The chain combines TRBV6-4 with TRBJ2-3; D perhaps matches TRBD2 (6 bases). CDR3 size: 16 residues. Germline lookup yields CDR1 MRHNA and CDR2 SNTAGT. V lost 2 bases, J lost 1 base, and 13 bases lay in between. CDR3 residues: CASSDVAGSGTDTQYF. The DNA for the CDR3 is TGTGCCAGCAGTGACGTGGCGGGAAGTGGCACAGATACGCAGTATTTT.

The rearrangement links TRBV5-6 to TRBJ2-3; no clear D. The CDR3 has 15 residues. The V gene's germline CDR1 is SGHDT and CDR2 YYEEEE. The V end was cut by 3 bases, the J end by 0 bases, with 11 bases between. The CDR3 here is CASSSKTISTDTQYF. The CDR3 DNA follows: TGTGCCAGCAGCTCCAAGACAATTAGCACAGATACGCAGTATTTT. Full variable domain (outside the CDR3, taken from reference TRBV5-6 and TRBJ2-3): DAGVTQSPTHLIKTRGQQVTLRCSPKSGHDTVSWYQQALGQGPQFIFQYYEEEERQRGNFPDRFSGHQFPNYSSELNVNALLLGDSALYLCASSSKTISTDTQYFGPGTRLTVL.

This chain uses TRBV7-8 with TRBJ1-1; 7 bases agree with TRBD1. The V gene's germline CDR1 is SGHVS and CDR2 FQNEAQ. The ends lost 6 bases at V and 1 base at J; junction bases unmatched: 11. CDR3 length: 16 residues. DNA for the CDR3: TGTGCCAGCAGTTCCACCGGGACAGAAAAGAACACTGAAGCTTTCTTT. It encodes CASSSTGTEKNTEAFF.

This clone came up once. The CDR3 is CASRPNPGTASRVREQYF. The CDR3 DNA follows: TGTGCCAGCAGACCGAACCCCGGGACAGCCTCCCGGGTTCGCGAGCAGTACTTC. V is TRBV28 and J is TRBJ2-7, with 7 positions matching TRBD1. CDR3 length equals 18 residues. V lost 6 bases and J lost 6; bases outside the gene matches: 23. Germline lookup yields CDR1 MDHEN and CDR2 SYDVKM.

The J gene is TRBJ2-2, the V gene TRBV9, with D tentatively TRBD2 (7 bases). This CDR3 has 17 residues. Germline CDR1 is SGDLS and CDR2 is YYNGEE. Trimming stripped 2 bases from V and 2 bases from J, with 16 bases between. Here the CDR3 DNA reads TGTGCCAGCAGCGTCAGAAGCGGGACATCAAACACCGGGGAGCTGTTTTTT. It codes for CASSVRSGTSNTGELFF.